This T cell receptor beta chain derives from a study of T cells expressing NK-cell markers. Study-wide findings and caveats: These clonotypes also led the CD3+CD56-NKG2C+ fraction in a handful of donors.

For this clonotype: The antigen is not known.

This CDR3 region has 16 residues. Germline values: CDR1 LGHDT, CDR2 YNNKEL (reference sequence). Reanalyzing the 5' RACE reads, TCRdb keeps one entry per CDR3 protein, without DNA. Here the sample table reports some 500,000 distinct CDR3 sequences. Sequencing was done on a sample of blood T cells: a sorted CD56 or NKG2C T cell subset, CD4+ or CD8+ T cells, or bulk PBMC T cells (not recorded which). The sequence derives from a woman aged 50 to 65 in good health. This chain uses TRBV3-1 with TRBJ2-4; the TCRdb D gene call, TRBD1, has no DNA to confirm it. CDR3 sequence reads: CASSPGQGAAKNIQYF.